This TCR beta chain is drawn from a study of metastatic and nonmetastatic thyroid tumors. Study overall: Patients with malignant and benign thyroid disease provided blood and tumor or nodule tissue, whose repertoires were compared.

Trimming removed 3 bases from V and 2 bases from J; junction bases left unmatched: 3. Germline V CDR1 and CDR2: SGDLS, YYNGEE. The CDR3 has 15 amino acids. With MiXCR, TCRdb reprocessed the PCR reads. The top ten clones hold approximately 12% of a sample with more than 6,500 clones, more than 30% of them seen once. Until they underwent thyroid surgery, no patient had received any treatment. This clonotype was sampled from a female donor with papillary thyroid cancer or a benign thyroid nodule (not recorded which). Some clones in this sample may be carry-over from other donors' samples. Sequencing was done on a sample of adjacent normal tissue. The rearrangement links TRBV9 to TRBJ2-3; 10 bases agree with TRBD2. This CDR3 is CASSAGTSVTDTQYF. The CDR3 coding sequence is TGTGCCAGCAGCGCTGGGACTAGCGTCACAGATACGCAGTATTTT.